This TCR beta chain was sequenced during a study of blood T cell repertoires in COVID-19. The protocol was immunoSEQ multiplex PCR, while the TCRdb copy is restricted to in-frame clones and leaves out a portion. The table lists fewer than 250,000 clones, 88% of them singletons, with 1.5% to 2% in the top ten. Germline CDR1 and CDR2: SGHRS and YFSETQ. Trimming stripped 0 bases from V and 6 bases from J, with 12 bases between. CDR3 size: 15 residues. This sequence originates from a man aged 65 to 79 with acute or convalescent COVID-19. The chain carries TRBV5-1 and TRBJ1-4; possible D gene TRBD1, 6 bases. Sequenced: peripheral blood. For the CDR3, the DNA is TGCGCCAGCAGCTTGGCGGGGGGCGCATATGAAAAACTGTTTTTT. Translated, it gives CASSLAGGAYEKLFF.